A single sample gave rise to the 7 T cell receptor beta chains below, sequenced in a study of identical twins. TCRdb independently ran MiXCR on the 5' RACE reads; one entry per CDR3 protein. Among approximately 530,000 distinct CDR3 sequences listed, 20% to 25% were seen once. The same sample was also used in a study of yellow fever vaccine responses in identical twins.

The sample consisted of CD4+ T cells sorted from blood. These receptors all stem from a woman between 18 and 29 years old in good health.

The rearrangement uses TRBV6-1 and TRBJ2-7; the D gene is possibly TRBD2 (6 bases). The germline V and J ends were trimmed by 4 bases and 4 bases, with 8 bases remaining between them. The CDR3 is 12 amino acids. Germline V gene lookup returns CDR1 MNHNS and CDR2 SASEGT. The CDR3 here is CASSAEGYEQYF. The CDR3 region has the DNA TGTGCCAGCAGTGCGGAGGGGTACGAGCAGTACTTC.

This chain connects TRBV28 to TRBJ2-7; D ambiguous. The germline gives CDR1 MDHEN, CDR2 SYDVKM. The ends were cut back, 1 base at V and 3 bases at J, with 7 bases in the middle. This CDR3 has 13 residues. The CDR3 here is CASSLSSLYEQYV. In DNA, the CDR3 is TGTGCCAGCAGTTTATCCTCCCTCTACGAGCAGTACGTC.

This clonotype was observed a few times. The chain carries TRBV5-6 and TRBJ2-7; 11 bases line up with TRBD2. V lost 5 bases to trimming and J lost 3 bases; unmatched junction nucleotides: 7. This CDR3 contains 15 residues. Germline V gene data show CDR1 as SGHDT and CDR2 as YYEEEE. DNA of the CDR3: TGTGCCAGCAGTCGCCGACTAGCGGGGCACTACGAGCAGTACTTC. Translation: CASSRRLAGHYEQYF.

The chain joins TRBV5-1 to TRBJ2-1; D ambiguous. The germline V gene encodes CDR1 SGHRS and CDR2 YFSETQ. V was clipped by 4 bases and J by 6 bases, with 14 bases between them. The CDR3 is made up of 14 amino acids. In DNA, the CDR3 is TGCGCCAGCAGCATACCGGAGACGGGCAATGAGCAGTTCTTC. This codes for CASSIPETGNEQFF.

This clonotype was counted a few times. This chain links TRBV6-1 with TRBJ2-5, with D possibly being TRBD2 (7 bases). The CDR3 sequence is 13 residues long. Trimming took 11 bases from V and 4 from J, leaving 17 bases between them. Germline-derived CDR1 and CDR2 are MNHNS and SASEGT. The CDR3 sequence: CAGGGGLGETQYF. In DNA, the CDR3 is TGTGCCGGAGGGGGGGGTTTAGGAGAGACCCAGTACTTC.

This CDR3 reads CASSPIVTQKTRALTDTQYF. In DNA form, the CDR3 reads TGTGCCAGCAGCCCCATTGTAACCCAAAAGACTAGAGCCCTCACAGATACGCAGTATTTT. The chain links TRBV7-8 to TRBJ2-3; D perhaps matches TRBD2 (6 bases). Germline V gene lookup returns CDR1 SGHVS and CDR2 FQNEAQ. This CDR3 spans 20 amino acids. Trimming pared 5 bases from V and 2 bases from J, leaving 29 bases between.

The DNA for the CDR3 is TGTGCCAGCTCGCAAGGTTGGGACCAAGAGACCCAGTACTTC. Residues: CASSQGWDQETQYF. V gene TRBV18 combines with J gene TRBJ2-5; unclear D gene. The CDR3 extends over 14 amino acids. Trimming stripped 6 bases from V and 0 bases from J, with 11 bases between. Germline CDR1 and CDR2: KGHSH and LQKENI.